This TCR beta chain was retrieved from a study of control samples from healthy donors and cancer patients. Germline assignment: CDR1 DFQATT and CDR2 SNEGSKA (reference sequence). The trim removed 3 bases at V and 1 base at J, leaving 3 bases unmatched. The CDR3 contains 14 residues. TCRdb's table, derived via immunoSEQ multiplex PCR, lists solely in-frame clones and lacks some. Of around 150,000 clones in the sample, over 95% were seen once. This clonotype was sampled from a woman aged 30 to 39 in good health. Sequenced material: blood. V usage is TRBV20-1 and J usage is TRBJ2-1; the match to TRBD1 covers 7 bases. The CDR3 coding sequence is TGCAGTGCTAGTCGCAGGGGGTCCTACAATGAGCAGTTCTTC. Translated: CSASRRGSYNEQFF.